Each of the 27 T cell receptor beta chains below was sequenced from the same sample in a study of cytomegalovirus exposure and HLA in healthy donors. Amplification used 60 Vbeta primers and 13 Jbeta primers. The protocol was immunoSEQ multiplex PCR, while the TCRdb copy is restricted to in-frame clones and leaves out a portion. The sample records 80,000 or so clones, 65% to 80% being singletons. Sequenced sample: PBMCs. The source is a middle-aged woman in good health and CMV-seropositive.

The chain is built from TRBV14 and TRBJ2-5; TRBD2 matches 8 bases. The CDR3 loop spans 16 amino acids. The germline V gene encodes CDR1 SGHDN and CDR2 FVKESK. V lost 6 bases to trimming and J lost 0 bases; unmatched junction nucleotides: 9. CDR3 DNA sequence: TGTGCCAGCAGAAGCACCACGCGGGGGGACCAAGAGACCCAGTACTTC. It translates to CASRSTTRGDQETQYF.

The V call is TRBV27, the J call TRBJ2-2; no reliable D call. The CDR3 runs to 14 residues. Germline V lookup: CDR1 MNHEY, CDR2 SMNVEV (reference sequence). The ends were cut back, 5 bases at V and 5 bases at J, with 12 bases in the middle. CDR3 amino acids: CASSANQATGELFF. CDR3 coding DNA: TGTGCCAGCAGTGCCAATCAGGCGACCGGGGAGCTGTTTTTT.

V is TRBV27 and J is TRBJ1-1; D perhaps matches TRBD1 (5 bases). The CDR3 loop spans 15 amino acids. Per germline, CDR1 MNHEY and CDR2 SMNVEV (reference sequence). The V end was cut by 4 bases, the J end by 5 bases, with 17 bases between. This CDR3 reads CASSSHLRGGTEAFF. The CDR3 DNA reads TGTGCCAGCAGTTCTCATCTACGTGGGGGGACTGAAGCTTTCTTT.

This clone occurred a few times. The J gene is TRBJ2-2, the V gene TRBV7-9; 8 positions agree with TRBD1. With V trimmed by 5 bases and J by 4 bases, 3 bases remained unmatched. This CDR3 has 14 residues. Germline CDR1 reads SEHNR; CDR2 reads FQNEAQ (reference sequence). CDR3: CASSPTGGTGELFF. CDR3 sequence (DNA): TGTGCCAGCAGCCCCACAGGGGGCACCGGGGAGCTGTTTTTT.

The chain has TRBV2 and TRBJ1-6, with 9 bases matching TRBD1. Trimming at V came to 6 bases and at J to 10 bases, leaving 7 bases not matched to a gene. CDR3 length: 14 amino acids. CDR1 SNHLY and CDR2 FYNNEI come from the germline V gene. CDR3 bases: TGTGCCAGCAGACCACAGGGGGCAAGGTCACCCCTCCACTTT. This codes for CASRPQGARSPLHF.

This clone was observed once. The rearrangement links TRBV7-2 to TRBJ2-1, with D maybe TRBD2 (7 bases). The CDR3 loop spans 15 amino acids. V was clipped by 3 bases and J by 6 bases, with 15 bases between them. CDR1 SGHTA and CDR2 FQGNSA come from the germline V gene. The CDR3 loop reads CASSLGGGAGNEQFF. The DNA of the CDR3 is TGTGCCAGCAGCTTGGGGGGGGGCGCCGGCAATGAGCAGTTCTTC.

The rearrangement links TRBV9 to TRBJ2-1; 7 bases are shared with TRBD1. Germline values: CDR1 SGDLS, CDR2 YYNGEE. CDR3 length equals 12 residues. Unmatched junction bases numbered 1, after V lost 3 bases and J lost 7 bases. In nucleotides, the CDR3 is TGTGCCAGCAGCGGACAGGGTAATGAGCAGTTCTTC. Amino acids: CASSGQGNEQFF.

The rearrangement uses TRBV5-1 and TRBJ2-1, with TRBD2 identical over 7 bases. Germline V gene lookup returns CDR1 SGHRS and CDR2 YFSETQ. The length of the CDR3 is 14 residues. Trimming removed 6 bases from V and 8 bases from J; junction bases left unmatched: 11. The CDR3, as DNA: TGCGCCAGCAAGCTCGCTAGCGGTCTCGATGAGCAGTTCTTC. Translation gives CASKLASGLDEQFF.

The V and J genes are TRBV6-4 and TRBJ1-5; D may be TRBD1 (5 bases). Looked up from germline, CDR1 is MRHNA and CDR2 is SNTAGT. There are 16 residues in the CDR3. The ends were cut back, 2 bases at V and 3 bases at J, with 14 bases in the middle. The CDR3 protein is CASSDPTGGINQPQHF. CDR3 bases: TGTGCCAGCAGTGACCCCACGGGGGGTATCAATCAGCCCCAGCATTTT.

The CDR3 here is CSGQLAGGKETQYF. The CDR3 DNA follows: TGCAGCGGACAACTAGCGGGGGGCAAAGAGACCCAGTACTTC. J is TRBJ2-5 and V is TRBV29-1; TRBD2 matches 12 bases. In germline, CDR1 is SQVTM, CDR2 ANQGSEA. The CDR3 extends over 14 amino acids. V was clipped by 7 bases and J by 3 bases; unmatched bases: 6.

This clone turned up a few times. The V call is TRBV30, the J call TRBJ1-2; no clear D. The ends were cut back, 2 bases at V and 6 bases at J, with 13 bases in the middle. The CDR3 is 13 residues long. The germline V gene has CDR1 GTSNPN and CDR2 SVGIG (reference sequence). The CDR3 loop is CAWSPGPLHGYTF. The CDR3 coding sequence is TGTGCCTGGAGTCCAGGCCCCTTGCATGGCTACACCTTC.

This chain uses TRBV7-8 with TRBJ2-7; D is perhaps TRBD1 (6 bases). Deletions cut 5 bases from V and 0 bases from J, with 17 bases between. Germline CDR1 is SGHVS and CDR2 is FQNEAQ. The CDR3 is made up of 16 amino acids. CDR3 protein: CASSPQGLAPSYEQYF. As DNA, the CDR3 is TGTGCCAGCAGCCCGCAGGGGCTGGCGCCCTCCTACGAGCAGTACTTC.

The chain uses TRBV19 and TRBJ2-2, with TRBD2 as a possible D gene (5 bases). Germline-derived CDR1 and CDR2 are LNHDA and SQIVND (reference sequence). The length of the CDR3 is 13 residues. The V gene lost 6 bases and the J gene lost 6 bases, with 11 bases spanning the gap. The CDR3 protein is CASRKTGSGELFF. DNA of the CDR3: TGTGCCAGTAGGAAAACGGGGTCCGGGGAGCTGTTTTTT.

This chain uses TRBV28 with TRBJ1-1; the match to TRBD1 covers 7 bases. Trimming took 2 bases from V and 3 from J; bases not matched to a gene: 12. The CDR3 runs to 17 residues. Germline V gene data show CDR1 as MDHEN and CDR2 as SYDVKM. CDR3 residues: CASSLERATGKDTEAFF. CDR3 in DNA: TGTGCCAGCAGTTTAGAAAGGGCGACAGGGAAGGACACTGAAGCTTTCTTT.

The chain carries TRBV6-1 and TRBJ2-7, with D maybe TRBD1 (6 bases). Trimming left V 8 bases short and J 0 bases short, with 14 bases between. Germline loops: CDR1 MNHNS, CDR2 SASEGT. The CDR3 covers 14 residues. The chain's CDR3 is CASYRDIHSYEQYF. The CDR3 DNA sequence: TGTGCCAGCTATCGGGACATACACTCCTACGAGCAGTACTTC.

The gene calls are TRBV5-6 and TRBJ1-5, with a weak D call TRBD1 (6 bases). V was trimmed by 0 bases and J by 6 bases, leaving 13 bases between them. This CDR3 has 15 residues. CDR1 and CDR2 from the germline V gene are SGHDT and YYEEEE. Written as DNA, the CDR3 is TGTGCCAGCAGCTTGGGGAACAGGGCCGTTCAGCCCCAGCATTTT. It specifies CASSLGNRAVQPQHF.

This clone was found a few times. The V gene is TRBV6-1, the J gene TRBJ2-7; 12 bases align to TRBD2. V dropped 7 bases and J dropped 7; count of bases not matched to a gene: 8. Germline values: CDR1 MNHNS, CDR2 SASEGT. The CDR3 is made up of 14 amino acids. The CDR3 nucleotides read TGTGCCAGCATGACTAGCGGGAGATTTGGTGAGCAGTACTTC. Amino acid sequence: CASMTSGRFGEQYF.

This clone was recorded a few times. The chain uses TRBV30 and TRBJ1-1; 8 positions agree with TRBD1. The germline V gene encodes CDR1 GTSNPN and CDR2 SVGIG (reference sequence). This CDR3 spans 15 amino acids. The ends lost 5 bases at V and 4 bases at J; junction bases unmatched: 12. The DNA of the CDR3 is TGTGCCTGGGCCGCTGGACAGGGCTTGTCCACTGAAGCTTTCTTT. This codes for CAWAAGQGLSTEAFF.

The gene calls are TRBV30 and TRBJ2-7, with TRBD1 identical over 9 bases. Per germline, CDR1 GTSNPN and CDR2 SVGIG (reference sequence). V shed 1 base and J 4 bases; nucleotides not matched to a gene: 2. The CDR3 runs to 13 residues. The CDR3 bases are TGTGCCTGGAGTGCGGGACAGGGTTACGAGCAGTACTTC. This sequence encodes CAWSAGQGYEQYF. The whole variable domain, remainder taken from reference TRBV30 and TRBJ2-7, is SQTIHQWPATLVQPVGSPLSLECTVEGTSNPNLYWYRQAAGRGLQLLFYSVGIGQISSEVPQNLSASRPQDRQFILSSKKLLLSDSGFYLCAWSAGQGYEQYFGPGTRLTVT.

This rearrangement joins TRBV7-9 to TRBJ2-1, with 8 bases fitting TRBD2. Germline CDR1 SEHNR, CDR2 FQNEAQ (reference sequence). The CDR3 extends over 12 amino acids. J was trimmed by 14 bases and V by 4 bases; bases with no gene match: 7. In DNA, the CDR3 is TGTGCCAGCAGCTCGCCGGGACTAGGGGAGTTCTTC. Translation: CASSSPGLGEFF.

The chain has TRBV18 and TRBJ2-5; TRBD1 matches 7 bases. V dropped 6 bases and J dropped 1; count of bases not matched to a gene: 2. The length of the CDR3 is 13 residues. Germline V gene sequence: CDR1 KGHSH, CDR2 LQKENI. This CDR3 is CASSGTAQETQYF. CDR3 sequence (DNA): TGTGCCAGCTCTGGGACAGCCCAAGAGACCCAGTACTTC. Full variable domain (missing parts from reference TRBV18 and TRBJ2-5): NAGVMQNPRHLVRRRGQEARLRCSPMKGHSHVYWYRQLPEEGLKFMVYLQKENIIDESGMPKERFSAEFPKEGPSILRIQQVVRGDSAAYFCASSGTAQETQYFGPGTRLLVL.

This clone was seen a handful of times. The rearrangement joins TRBV5-1 to TRBJ1-5; no reliable D call. Germline lookup yields CDR1 SGHRS and CDR2 YFSETQ. Trimming removed 10 bases at V and 8 bases at J, with 7 bases between. The CDR3 contains 9 residues. CDR3 DNA: TGCGCCGGGAGGGAGCCCCAGCATTTT. This encodes CAGREPQHF.

Only one count was recorded for this clone. This chain links TRBV6-1 with TRBJ2-5; the D gene is possibly TRBD2 (5 bases). The CDR3 totals 15 residues. V lost 4 bases and J 7 bases, leaving 19 bases between the germline ends. From germline, CDR1 is MNHNS and CDR2 SASEGT. CDR3 loop: CASSVSVGGRATQYF. The CDR3 DNA reads TGTGCCAGCAGTGTATCGGTGGGCGGGCGGGCGACCCAGTACTTC.

The chain uses TRBV9 and TRBJ2-3; tentatively, D is TRBD1 (5 bases). CDR1 and CDR2 (germline): SGDLS, YYNGEE. The CDR3 runs to 14 residues. V was trimmed by 7 bases and J by 5 bases, leaving 17 bases between them. In nucleotides, the CDR3 is TGTGCCAGCGGTGGACATCTGAAGAAAGATACGCAGTATTTT. Its translation is CASGGHLKKDTQYF.

The chain uses TRBV9 and TRBJ2-1, with 7 bases fitting TRBD2. CDR1 SGDLS and CDR2 YYNGEE come from the germline V gene. J was trimmed by 5 bases and V by 0 bases; bases with no gene match: 8. There are 16 residues in the CDR3. CDR3 DNA sequence: TGTGCCAGCAGCGTAGCAGGTGGGAGGGTCGACAATGAGCAGTTCTTC. This gives the protein CASSVAGGRVDNEQFF. The complete variable domain, with remaining parts taken from reference TRBV9 and TRBJ2-1, reads DSGVTQTPKHLITATGQRVTLRCSPRSGDLSVYWYQQSLDQGLQFLIQYYNGEERAKGNILERFSAQQFPDLHSELNLSSLELGDSALYFCASSVAGGRVDNEQFFGPGTRLTVL.

J is TRBJ1-2 and V is TRBV28; TRBD1 aligns across 7 bases. Germline V lookup: CDR1 MDHEN, CDR2 SYDVKM. This CDR3 comprises 14 residues. V shed 10 bases and J 1 base; nucleotides not matched to a gene: 9. The CDR3 DNA sequence: TGTGCCATCAATTCCGGGACAGTTAACTATGGCTACACCTTC. It encodes CAINSGTVNYGYTF.

The chain carries TRBV5-1 and TRBJ2-1, with 10 positions matching TRBD2. There are 14 residues in the CDR3. Germline trimming cut 3 bases from V and 8 bases from J; bases unmatched to any gene: 5. Germline CDR1 reads SGHRS; CDR2 reads YFSETQ. The CDR3 sequence: CASSYERGGYEQFF. CDR3 coding DNA: TGCGCCAGCAGCTACGAGCGGGGGGGCTATGAGCAGTTCTTC.